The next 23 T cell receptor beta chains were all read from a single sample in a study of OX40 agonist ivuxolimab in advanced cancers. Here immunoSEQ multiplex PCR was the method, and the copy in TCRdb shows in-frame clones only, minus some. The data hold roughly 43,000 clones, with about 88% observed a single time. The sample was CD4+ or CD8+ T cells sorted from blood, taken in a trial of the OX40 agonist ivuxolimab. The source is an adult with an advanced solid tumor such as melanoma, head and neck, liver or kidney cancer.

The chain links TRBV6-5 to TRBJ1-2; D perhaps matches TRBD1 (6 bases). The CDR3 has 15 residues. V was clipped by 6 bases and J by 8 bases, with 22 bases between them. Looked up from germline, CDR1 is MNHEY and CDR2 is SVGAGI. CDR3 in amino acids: CASSAVRGVVGGYTF. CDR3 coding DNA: TGTGCCAGCAGCGCCGTGAGGGGGGTCGTCGGGGGCTACACCTTC.

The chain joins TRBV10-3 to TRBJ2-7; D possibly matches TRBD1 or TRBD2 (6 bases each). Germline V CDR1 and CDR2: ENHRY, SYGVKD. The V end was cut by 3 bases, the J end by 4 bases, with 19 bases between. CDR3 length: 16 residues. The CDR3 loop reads CAISEGMEGHMYEQYF. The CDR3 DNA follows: TGTGCCATCAGTGAAGGGATGGAGGGACATATGTACGAGCAGTACTTC.

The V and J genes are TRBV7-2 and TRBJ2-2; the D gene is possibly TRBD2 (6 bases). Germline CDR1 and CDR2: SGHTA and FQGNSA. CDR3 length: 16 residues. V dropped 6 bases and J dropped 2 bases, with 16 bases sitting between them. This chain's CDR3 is CASSPLGGLNTGELFF. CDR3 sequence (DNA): TGTGCCAGCAGTCCTCTTGGCGGACTAAACACCGGGGAGCTGTTTTTT.

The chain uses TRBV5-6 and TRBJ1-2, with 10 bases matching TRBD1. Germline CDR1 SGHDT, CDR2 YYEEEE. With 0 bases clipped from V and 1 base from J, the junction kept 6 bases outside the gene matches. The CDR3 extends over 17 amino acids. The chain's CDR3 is CASSLVGTGAFNYGYTF. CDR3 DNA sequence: TGTGCCAGCAGCTTGGTTGGGACAGGGGCCTTTAACTATGGCTACACCTTC.

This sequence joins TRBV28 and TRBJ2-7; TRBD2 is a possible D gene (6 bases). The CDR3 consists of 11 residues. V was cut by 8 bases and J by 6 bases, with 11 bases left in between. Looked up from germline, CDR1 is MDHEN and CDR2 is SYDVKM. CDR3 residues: CASGAGGEQYF. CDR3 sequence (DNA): TGTGCCAGCGGTGCCGGGGGCGAGCAGTACTTC.

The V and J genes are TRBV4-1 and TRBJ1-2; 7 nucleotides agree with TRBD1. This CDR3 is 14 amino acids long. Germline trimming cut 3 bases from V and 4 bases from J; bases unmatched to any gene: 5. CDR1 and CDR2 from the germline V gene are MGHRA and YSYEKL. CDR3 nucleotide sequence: TGCGCCAGCAGCCATGGGGGGGACAGCTATGGCTACACCTTC. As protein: CASSHGGDSYGYTF.

The CDR3 DNA reads as TGTGCCTGGAGTCCGAGGGGGGCACAAGAGACCCAGTACTTC. Its protein is CAWSPRGAQETQYF. The rearrangement uses TRBV30 and TRBJ2-5; TRBD1 or TRBD2 may be the D gene (6 bases each). This CDR3 has 14 residues. Trimming took off 2 bases at V and 2 bases at J, with 12 bases between the two ends. Looked up from germline, CDR1 is GTSNPN and CDR2 is SVGIG (reference sequence).

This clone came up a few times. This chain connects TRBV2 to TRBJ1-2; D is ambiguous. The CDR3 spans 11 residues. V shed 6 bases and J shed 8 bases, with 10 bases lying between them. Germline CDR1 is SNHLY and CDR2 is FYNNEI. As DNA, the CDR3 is TGTGCCAGCAGGGCCGGGGAGGGCTACACCTTC. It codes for CASRAGEGYTF.

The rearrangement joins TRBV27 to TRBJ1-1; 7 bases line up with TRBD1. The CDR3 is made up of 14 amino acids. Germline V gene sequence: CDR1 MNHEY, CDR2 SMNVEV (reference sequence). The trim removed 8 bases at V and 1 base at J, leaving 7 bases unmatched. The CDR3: CASGKDRSNTEAFF. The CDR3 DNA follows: TGTGCCAGCGGAAAGGACAGGTCGAACACTGAAGCTTTCTTT.

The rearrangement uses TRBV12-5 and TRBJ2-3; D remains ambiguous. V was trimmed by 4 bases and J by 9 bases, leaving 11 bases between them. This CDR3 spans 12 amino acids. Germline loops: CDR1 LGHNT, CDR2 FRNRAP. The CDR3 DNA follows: TGTGCTAGTGGTTCCGCCCAGGTCACGCAGTATTTT. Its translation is CASGSAQVTQYF.

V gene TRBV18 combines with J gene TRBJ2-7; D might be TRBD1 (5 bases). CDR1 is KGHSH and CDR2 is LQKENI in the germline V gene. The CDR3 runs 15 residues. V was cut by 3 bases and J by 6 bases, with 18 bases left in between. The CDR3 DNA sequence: TGTGCCAGCTCACCTTTACAGGACCCCTCGGCCGAGCAGTACTTC. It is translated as CASSPLQDPSAEQYF.

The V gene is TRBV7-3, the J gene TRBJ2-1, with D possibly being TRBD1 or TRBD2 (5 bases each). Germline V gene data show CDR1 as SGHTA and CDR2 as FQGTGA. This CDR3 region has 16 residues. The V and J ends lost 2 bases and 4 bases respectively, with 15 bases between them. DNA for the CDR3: TGTGCCAGCAGCTTAGTGGGGACCCCTTTATACAATGAGCAGTTCTTC. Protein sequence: CASSLVGTPLYNEQFF.

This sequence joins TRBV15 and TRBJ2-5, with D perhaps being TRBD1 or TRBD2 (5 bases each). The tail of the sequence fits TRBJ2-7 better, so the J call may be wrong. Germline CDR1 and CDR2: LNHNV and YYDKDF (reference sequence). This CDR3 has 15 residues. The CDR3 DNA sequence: TGTGCCACCAGCAGATCCCCGGGAAAGGGGCTCGAGCAGTACTTC. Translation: CATSRSPGKGLEQYF.

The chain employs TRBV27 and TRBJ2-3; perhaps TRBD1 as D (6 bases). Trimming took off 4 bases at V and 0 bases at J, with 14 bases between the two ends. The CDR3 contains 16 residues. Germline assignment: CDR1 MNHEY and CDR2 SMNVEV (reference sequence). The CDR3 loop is CASSSQGGSSTDTQYF. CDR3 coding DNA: TGTGCCAGCAGTTCACAGGGTGGGAGTAGCACAGATACGCAGTATTTT.

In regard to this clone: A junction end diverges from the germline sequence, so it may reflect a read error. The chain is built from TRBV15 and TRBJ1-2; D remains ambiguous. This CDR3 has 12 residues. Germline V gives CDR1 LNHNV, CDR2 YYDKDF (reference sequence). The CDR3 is CATSGETYGYTF. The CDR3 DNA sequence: TGTGCCACCAGCGGAGAGACCTATGGCTACACCTTC.

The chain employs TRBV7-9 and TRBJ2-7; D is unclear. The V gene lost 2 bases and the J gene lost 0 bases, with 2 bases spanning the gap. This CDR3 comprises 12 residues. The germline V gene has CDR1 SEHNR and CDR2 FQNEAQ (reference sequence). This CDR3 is CASSLNSYEQYF. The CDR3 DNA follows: TGTGCCAGCAGCTTAAACTCCTACGAGCAGTACTTC.

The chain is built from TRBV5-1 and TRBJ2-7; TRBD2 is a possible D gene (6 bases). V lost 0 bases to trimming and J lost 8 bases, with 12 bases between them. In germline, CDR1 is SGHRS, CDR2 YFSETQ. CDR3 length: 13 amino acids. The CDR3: CASSLEEGFKQYF. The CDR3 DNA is TGCGCCAGCAGCTTGGAGGAGGGCTTCAAGCAGTACTTC.

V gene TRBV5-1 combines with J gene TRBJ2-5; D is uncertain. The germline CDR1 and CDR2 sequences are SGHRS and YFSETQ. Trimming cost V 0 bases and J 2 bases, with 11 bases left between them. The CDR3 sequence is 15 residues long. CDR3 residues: CASSLVGQTQETQYF. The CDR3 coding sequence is TGCGCCAGCAGCTTGGTAGGGCAGACACAAGAGACCCAGTACTTC.

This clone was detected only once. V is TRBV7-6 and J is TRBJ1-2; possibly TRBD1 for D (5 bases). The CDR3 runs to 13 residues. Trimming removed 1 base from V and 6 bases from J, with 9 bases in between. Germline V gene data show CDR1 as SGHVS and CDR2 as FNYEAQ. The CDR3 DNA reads TGTGCCAGCAGCTTAGGGCCAGGGAATGGCTACACCTTC. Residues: CASSLGPGNGYTF.

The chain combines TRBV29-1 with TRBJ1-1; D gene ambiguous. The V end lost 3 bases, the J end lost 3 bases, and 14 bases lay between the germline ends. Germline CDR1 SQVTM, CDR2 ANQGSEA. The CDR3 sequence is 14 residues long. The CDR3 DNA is TGCAGCGTTGAGCCTTTCCTAGCGGACACTGAAGCTTTCTTT. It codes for CSVEPFLADTEAFF.

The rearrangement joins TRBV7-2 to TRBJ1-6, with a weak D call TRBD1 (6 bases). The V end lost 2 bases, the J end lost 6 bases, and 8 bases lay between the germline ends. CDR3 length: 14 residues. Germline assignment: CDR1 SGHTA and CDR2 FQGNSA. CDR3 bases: TGTGCCAGCAGCTTATTACAGGGTAATTCACCCCTCCACTTT. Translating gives CASSLLQGNSPLHF.

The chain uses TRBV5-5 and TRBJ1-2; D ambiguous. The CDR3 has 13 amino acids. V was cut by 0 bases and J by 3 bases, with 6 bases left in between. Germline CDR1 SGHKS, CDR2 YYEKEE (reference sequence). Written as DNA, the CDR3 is TGTGCCAGCAGCTTGGATGGGGACTATGGCTACACCTTC. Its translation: CASSLDGDYGYTF.

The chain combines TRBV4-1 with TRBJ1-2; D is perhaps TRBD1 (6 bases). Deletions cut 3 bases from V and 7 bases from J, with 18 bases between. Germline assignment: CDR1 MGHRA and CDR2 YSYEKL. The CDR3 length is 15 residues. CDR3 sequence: CASSHHSDSMVGYTF. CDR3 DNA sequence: TGCGCCAGCAGCCACCATTCGGACAGTATGGTTGGCTACACCTTC.